A selection of T cell receptor beta chains follows, all from one sample in a study of cytomegalovirus exposure and HLA in healthy donors. Assay: immunoSEQ multiplex PCR; the TCRdb copy retains only in-frame clones and omits some. The sample consists of over 250,000 clones, 80% to 90% of them appearing once. Input material: PBMCs. Receptors originate from a woman between 18 and 30 years old in good health and CMV-seronegative. CDR3s include the opening cysteine and the closing phenylalanine or tryptophan. A D gene is named only where the DNA matches it firmly. Clone size is not always given. Where it is, it says once, few, many or a class for expanded clones.

v_call	j_call	clone_size	d_call	cdr3_aa	cdr3_nt
TRBV5-1	TRBJ2-7	.	TRBD1	CASSKGTGYFTYEQYF	TGCGCCAGCAGCAAAGGGACAGGCTACTTTACCTACGAGCAGTACTTC
TRBV10-3	TRBJ2-7	.	TRBD1	CAISESWQGVGGEQYF	TGTGCCATCAGTGAGTCGTGGCAGGGGGTTGGTGGGGAGCAGTACTTC
TRBV7-7	TRBJ2-5	.	.	CASSSAGGLQETQYF	TGTGCCAGCAGCTCGGCAGGAGGTCTCCAAGAGACCCAGTACTTC
TRBV2	TRBJ1-4	.	.	CASILFGARNEKLFF	TGTGCCAGCATCCTCTTTGGGGCTAGGAATGAAAAACTGTTTTTT
TRBV30	TRBJ2-7	.	.	CAWSVRGFEQYF	TGTGCCTGGAGTGTAAGAGGGTTCGAGCAGTACTTC
TRBV6-1	TRBJ2-7	.	TRBD2	CASSDRRVAGGSYEQYF	TGTGCCAGCAGTGACAGGAGGGTAGCGGGGGGCTCCTACGAGCAGTACTTC
TRBV7-9	TRBJ1-2	.	TRBD1	CASSLGGDREYGYTF	TGTGCCAGCAGCTTAGGAGGGGACAGGGAGTATGGCTACACCTTC
TRBV6-5	TRBJ1-2	.	.	CASRTYDSEIYGYTF	TGTGCCAGCAGAACTTACGACAGCGAGATTTATGGCTACACCTTC
TRBV28	TRBJ1-1	.	TRBD1	CASSERQGRRAFF	TGTGCCAGCAGTGAAAGACAGGGGCGTAGGGCTTTCTTT
TRBV7-2	TRBJ2-5	.	TRBD2	CASSVTAGVEKTQYF	TGTGCCAGCAGCGTTACAGCGGGAGTGGAAAAGACCCAGTACTTC
TRBV18	TRBJ2-3	.	TRBD1	CASSLGQGELTQYF	TGTGCCAGCTCACTGGGACAGGGGGAACTTACGCAGTATTTT
TRBV7-7	TRBJ2-2	.	TRBD2	CASSSGLARNTGELFF	TGTGCCAGCAGCTCGGGACTAGCGCGGAACACCGGGGAGCTGTTTTTT
TRBV7-2	TRBJ1-2	.	.	CASRYTTRHGYTF	TGTGCCAGCAGGTATACGACTAGGCATGGCTACACCTTC
TRBV28	TRBJ1-1	.	.	CASSAFGGNTEAFF	TGTGCCAGCAGTGCATTCGGAGGGAACACTGAAGCTTTCTTT
TRBV6-5	TRBJ2-1	once	.	CASRQGGPAGEQFF	TGTGCCAGCAGACAGGGCGGCCCGGCCGGTGAGCAGTTCTTC
TRBV4-1	TRBJ1-2	.	.	CASSQVSGSLDYGYTF	TGCGCCAGCAGCCAAGTTTCAGGCAGCCTGGACTATGGCTACACCTTC
TRBV6-5	TRBJ2-3	.	TRBD2	CASSRTSVTDTQYF	TGTGCCAGCAGTAGGACTAGCGTAACAGATACGCAGTATTTT
TRBV6-5	TRBJ1-5	.	.	CASSYGQNQPQHF	TGTGCCAGCAGTTACGGACAGAATCAGCCCCAGCATTTT
TRBV6-1	TRBJ1-2	.	TRBD1	CASRLLTGDRGYTF	TGTGCCAGCAGGCTTCTGACAGGGGATAGGGGCTACACCTTC
TRBV30	TRBJ2-7	.	.	CAWTGGLSYEQYF	TGTGCCTGGACCGGCGGACTATCCTACGAGCAGTACTTC
TRBV4-2	TRBJ2-3	.	TRBD1	CASSAGTGGEDTQYF	TGTGCCAGCAGCGCAGGGACAGGGGGAGAAGATACGCAGTATTTT
TRBV2	TRBJ2-7	.	TRBD1	CATWFRGRKDEQYF	TGTGCCACCTGGTTCAGGGGGAGAAAGGACGAGCAGTACTTC